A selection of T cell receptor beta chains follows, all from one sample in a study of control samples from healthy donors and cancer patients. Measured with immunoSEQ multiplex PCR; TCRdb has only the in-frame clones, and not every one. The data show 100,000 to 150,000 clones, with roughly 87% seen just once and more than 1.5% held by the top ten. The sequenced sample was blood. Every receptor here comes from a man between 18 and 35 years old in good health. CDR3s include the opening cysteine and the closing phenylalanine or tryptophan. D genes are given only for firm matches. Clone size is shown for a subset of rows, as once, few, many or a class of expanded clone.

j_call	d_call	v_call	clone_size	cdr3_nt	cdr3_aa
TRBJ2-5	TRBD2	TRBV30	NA	TGTGCCTGGAGTCCGATAGCGGGGACCAAAGAGACCCAGTACTTC	CAWSPIAGTKETQYF
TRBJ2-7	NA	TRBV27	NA	TGTGCCAGCAGGGGGGCCTATCCCTACGAGCAGTACTTC	CASRGAYPYEQYF
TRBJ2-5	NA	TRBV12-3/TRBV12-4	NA	TGTGCCAGCTCGGGGGCCGAGACCCAGTACTTC	CASSGAETQYF
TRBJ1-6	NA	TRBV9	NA	TGTGCCAGCAGCGTAGAACAGGCCCCAGCGGGTTCACCCCTCCACTTT	CASSVEQAPAGSPLHF
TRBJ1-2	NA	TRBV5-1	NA	TGCGCCAGCAGCTTGGATGGTCCGGTTCCTTTCTTC	CASSLDGPVPFF
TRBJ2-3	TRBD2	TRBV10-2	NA	TGCGCCAGCAGTGCGTCGTCCGAAGCCGGGACTAGCGGGGGCACAGATACGCAGTATTTT	CASSASSEAGTSGGTDTQYF
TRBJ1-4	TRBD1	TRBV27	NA	TGTGCCAGCAGTTTATCACGGGACAGGGGTCAGATCGCAACTAATGAAAAACTGTTTTTT	CASSLSRDRGQIATNEKLFF
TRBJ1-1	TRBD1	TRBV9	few	TGTGCCAGCAGCGTAATACAGGGGGTTAAGTCCACTGAAGCTTTCTTT	CASSVIQGVKSTEAFF
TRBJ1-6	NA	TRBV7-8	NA	TGTGCCAGCAGCTTAGGGGAGTCCGGGAGCTCCTATAATTCACCCCTCCACTTT	CASSLGESGSSYNSPLHF
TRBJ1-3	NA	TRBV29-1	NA	TGCAGCGTTGTGGTCGGGGGCTCTGGAAACACCATATATTTT	CSVVVGGSGNTIYF
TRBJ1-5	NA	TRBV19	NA	TGTGCCAGTAGTACCGACCGCGGGCCCCAGCATTTT	CASSTDRGPQHF
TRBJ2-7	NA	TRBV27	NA	TGTGCCAGCACCCCACTGACTGGGGGGTTCGAGCAGTACTTC	CASTPLTGGFEQYF
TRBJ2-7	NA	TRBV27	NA	TGTGCCAGCAGTTTACTAGGTTCCACCGACGAGCAGTACTTC	CASSLLGSTDEQYF
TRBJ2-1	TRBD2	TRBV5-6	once	TGTGCCAGCAGCCCCGGGACTAGCGGACACAATGAGCAGTTCTTC	CASSPGTSGHNEQFF
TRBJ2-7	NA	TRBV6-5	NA	TGTGCCAGCAGTCCTAGTACCCCCTACGAGCAGTACTTC	CASSPSTPYEQYF
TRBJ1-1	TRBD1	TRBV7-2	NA	TGTGCCAGCAGCCTTCGACAGGGTCGGAACACTGAAGCTTTCTTT	CASSLRQGRNTEAFF
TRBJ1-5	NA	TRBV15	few	TGTGCCACCAGCAGAGATGCGTATCAGCCCCAGCATTTT	CATSRDAYQPQHF
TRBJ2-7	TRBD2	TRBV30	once	TGTGCCTGGAGCTCCGGGACTAGCGGTCGACCCTACGAGCAGTACTTC	CAWSSGTSGRPYEQYF
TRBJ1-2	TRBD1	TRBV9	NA	TGTGCCAGCAGCCCGTACCAATCCGGGACAGCTAACTATGGCTACACCTTC	CASSPYQSGTANYGYTF
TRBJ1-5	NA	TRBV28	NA	TGTGCCAGCAGTGCCCCAGGGGCTGGACATCAGCCCCAGCATTTT	CASSAPGAGHQPQHF
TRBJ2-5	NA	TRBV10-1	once	TGCGCCAGCAGTTCGACTCCCGAAGAGACCCAGTACTTC	CASSSTPEETQYF
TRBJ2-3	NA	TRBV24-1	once	TGTGCCACCAGTGGCAGGGGCAGCACAGATACGCAGTATTTT	CATSGRGSTDTQYF
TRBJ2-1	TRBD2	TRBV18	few	TGTGCCAGCTCACCACCTAGAGGGACTAGCGGGTCCTACAATGAGCAGTTCTTC	CASSPPRGTSGSYNEQFF
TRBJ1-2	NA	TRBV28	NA	TGTGCCAGCAGCCCCGGATCGATCTCTAACTATGGCTACACCTTC	CASSPGSISNYGYTF
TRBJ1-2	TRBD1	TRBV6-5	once	TGTGCCAGCAGTTACATAGGGGGCGGGGGGTTCTATGGCTACACCTTC	CASSYIGGGGFYGYTF
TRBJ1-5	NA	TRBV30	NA	TGTGCCTGGAGTCCGAAGTTAGGTTTGCTCGGGCAGCCCCAGCATTTT	CAWSPKLGLLGQPQHF
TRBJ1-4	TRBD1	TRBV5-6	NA	TGTGCCAGCAGCACCGAGGACTGGGACAGAGATTTT	CASSTEDWDRDF